The subject of this entry is one T cell receptor (beta chain). Its antigen remains unidentified. This entry is derived from a study of graft-versus-host responses after intestinal transplantation. Study in general: Multivisceral, liver-intestinal, or isolated intestinal transplants were performed in recipients. Once they had received anti-thymocyte globulin induction, all recipients took tacrolimus and steroids for roughly three years. Study-level results: GvH clonotypes were identified within recipient marrow, with a subset emerging first in ileum or blood.

The method was immunoSEQ multiplex PCR; TCRdb's version includes in-frame clones alone and lacks a portion of them. Of 85,000 to 90,000 clones in the sample, around four fifths were seen once. This CDR3 region has 18 residues. Trimming pared 7 bases from V and 0 bases from J, leaving 22 bases between. Germline assignment: CDR1 SEHNR and CDR2 FQNEAQ (reference sequence). The V call is TRBV7-9, the J call TRBJ1-3; weak D call: TRBD1 (5 bases). The receptor comes from a human donor who received an intestinal transplant. The sequences come from unstimulated CD8+ T cells sorted from spleen or lymph node cells, collected before intestinal transplant. In DNA, the CDR3 is TGTGCCAGCACCTTCAACAGGCGCAACTTTCTCTCTGGAAACACCATATATTTT. Protein: CASTFNRRNFLSGNTIYF.